One and the same sample provided the 24 T cell receptor beta chains below, sequenced in a study of PD-1 blockade in mismatch repair-deficient tumors. Sequenced by immunoSEQ multiplex PCR; TCRdb stores in-frame clones only, minus some. Here the sample spans 65,000 to 80,000 clones, more than 75% being singletons. Here the sequenced sample was peripheral blood, taken 2 weeks after starting pembrolizumab. Every receptor here comes from an adult with mismatch repair-deficient cancer.

The rearrangement links TRBV27 to TRBJ2-1; D gene uncertain. The CDR3 consists of 14 residues. V lost 6 bases and J lost 6, with 15 bases in between. Per the germline V gene, CDR1 is MNHEY and CDR2 is SMNVEV (reference sequence). CDR3 nucleotide sequence: TGTGCCAGCAGGGTTACCTCTCTTGGCAATGAGCAGTTCTTC. Encoded protein: CASRVTSLGNEQFF.

The chain recombines TRBV11-3 with TRBJ1-4; D gene ambiguous. In germline, CDR1 is SGHNT, CDR2 YENEEA. There are 13 residues in the CDR3. V was trimmed by 1 base and J by 13 bases, leaving 13 bases between them. The CDR3, as DNA: TGTGCCAGCAGCTTAGGGCGTGGCGGTCCACTGTTTTTT. Its protein is CASSLGRGGPLFF.

The chain has TRBV7-3 and TRBJ1-2, with D possibly TRBD1 on 6 matching bases. Trimming took off 2 bases at V and 4 bases at J, with 14 bases between the two ends. Germline CDR1 reads SGHTA; CDR2 reads FQGTGA. This CDR3 contains 15 residues. The CDR3: CASSLGSGALYGYTF. The CDR3 nucleotides read TGTGCCAGCAGCTTAGGTTCAGGGGCACTCTATGGCTACACCTTC. Full variable domain (missing parts from reference TRBV7-3 and TRBJ1-2): GAGVSQTPSNKVTEKGKYVELRCDPISGHTALYWYRQSLGQGPEFLIYFQGTGAADDSGLPNDRFFAVRPEGSVSTLKIQRTERGDSAVYLCASSLGSGALYGYTFGSGTRLTVV.

This chain connects TRBV19 to TRBJ1-2; 8 bases are shared with TRBD1. This CDR3 is 15 amino acids long. V lost 1 base to trimming and J lost 2 bases; unmatched junction nucleotides: 3. Germline-derived CDR1 and CDR2 are LNHDA and SQIVND (reference sequence). The CDR3 nucleotides are TGTGCCAGTAGTATAGGAGGACAGGGAAACTATGGCTACACCTTC. It encodes CASSIGGQGNYGYTF.

The gene calls are TRBV4-1 and TRBJ2-3; D gene uncertain. This CDR3 region has 14 residues. Germline lookup yields CDR1 MGHRA and CDR2 YSYEKL. Trimming stripped 0 bases from V and 2 bases from J, with 6 bases between. The CDR3 bases are TGCGCCAGCAGCCAAGATCTGGCCACAGATACGCAGTATTTT. It specifies CASSQDLATDTQYF.

The V call is TRBV5-8, the J call TRBJ2-5; tentatively, D is TRBD2 (7 bases). Per the germline V gene, CDR1 is SGHTS and CDR2 is YDEGEE. V was clipped by 9 bases and J by 4 bases, with 16 bases between them. This CDR3 has 13 amino acids. The CDR3 nucleotides read TGTGCCACCGCCGGGGCGGGGGCAGAGACCCAGTACTTC. It yields the protein CATAGAGAETQYF.

The chain carries TRBV9 and TRBJ2-2, with D uncertain. The V end was cut by 0 bases, the J end by 3 bases, with 6 bases between. Germline CDR1 SGDLS, CDR2 YYNGEE. There are 14 residues in the CDR3. This CDR3 is CASSVAGDTGELFF. The CDR3 DNA sequence: TGTGCCAGCAGCGTAGCCGGAGACACCGGGGAGCTGTTTTTT.

The chain is built from TRBV6-5 and TRBJ2-2; D not certain. V was cut by 7 bases and J by 3 bases, with 12 bases left in between. This CDR3 region has 14 residues. Germline CDR1 reads MNHEY; CDR2 reads SVGAGI. This chain's CDR3 is CASTRKWDTGELFF. For the CDR3, the DNA is TGTGCCAGCACCCGGAAGTGGGACACCGGGGAGCTGTTTTTT.

This chain uses TRBV19 with TRBJ2-3; 11 bases line up with TRBD2. J lost 6 bases, V lost 5 bases, and 4 bases had no gene match. This CDR3 spans 14 amino acids. Germline CDR1 is LNHDA and CDR2 is SQIVND (reference sequence). CDR3 loop: CASSASGRYDTQYF. CDR3 nucleotides: TGTGCCAGTAGTGCTAGCGGGAGGTACGATACGCAGTATTTT.

This chain connects TRBV19 to TRBJ2-7; 8 positions match TRBD1. CDR1 and CDR2 (germline): LNHDA, SQIVND (reference sequence). This CDR3 spans 13 amino acids. V trimming: 5 bases; J trimming: 5 bases; junction bases outside the gene matches: 5. The chain's CDR3 is CASSAGTGNEQYF. The DNA for the CDR3 is TGTGCCAGTAGTGCCGGGACAGGTAACGAGCAGTACTTC.

The J gene is TRBJ2-7, the V gene TRBV29-1, with TRBD2 identical over 11 bases. From germline, CDR1 is SQVTM and CDR2 ANQGSEA. V trimming: 7 bases; J trimming: 4 bases; junction bases outside the gene matches: 9. This CDR3 contains 14 residues. In DNA form, the CDR3 reads TGCAGCGCATTACTAGCGGGAGTTGAGTACGAGCAGTACTTC. Translating gives CSALLAGVEYEQYF.

The chain combines TRBV9 with TRBJ1-5, with 7 nucleotides matching TRBD1. This CDR3 is 15 amino acids long. V shed 0 bases, J shed 6 bases, and the junction held 6 bases outside the gene matches. Per the germline V gene, CDR1 is SGDLS and CDR2 is YYNGEE. The DNA of the CDR3 is TGTGCCAGCAGCGTAGGACAGGGTGGGGGTCAGCCCCAGCATTTT. Its translation: CASSVGQGGGQPQHF.

CDR3 nucleotide sequence: TGTGCCAGCAGTTACAGGGGGCGCGACTATGGCTACACCTTC. It specifies CASSYRGRDYGYTF. This chain links TRBV6-5 with TRBJ1-2; TRBD1 matches at 7 bases. V was pared by 2 bases and J by 3 bases, with 3 bases of the junction left unmatched. CDR1 is MNHEY, CDR2 SVGAGI, per germline. The CDR3 runs to 14 residues.

The chain links TRBV4-2 to TRBJ2-1; TRBD2 matches at 10 bases. J was trimmed by 10 bases and V by 1 base; bases with no gene match: 7. This CDR3 has 15 amino acids. Germline CDR1 LGHNA, CDR2 YNFKEQ. The CDR3 here is CASSQGGTSATEQFF. The CDR3 DNA reads as TGTGCCAGCAGCCAAGGGGGGACTAGCGCAACAGAGCAGTTCTTC.

This chain connects TRBV4-2 to TRBJ2-5, with D uncertain. The CDR3 is made up of 14 amino acids. Germline CDR1 and CDR2: LGHNA and YNFKEQ. V was trimmed by 0 bases and J by 5 bases, leaving 10 bases between them. The CDR3 region is CASSQDWMSETQYF. Written as DNA, the CDR3 is TGTGCCAGCAGCCAAGATTGGATGTCCGAGACCCAGTACTTC.

The rearrangement joins TRBV6-1 to TRBJ2-1, with 7 bases matching TRBD1. Germline CDR1 and CDR2: MNHNS and SASEGT. V shed 1 base and J 5 bases; nucleotides not matched to a gene: 2. The CDR3 covers 14 residues. The CDR3 loop is CASSEVGQHNEQFF. CDR3 nucleotide sequence: TGTGCCAGCAGTGAAGTGGGACAGCACAATGAGCAGTTCTTC.

This clone was observed a single time. The chain has TRBV19 and TRBJ1-5, with D possibly TRBD1 on 5 matching bases. There are 16 residues in the CDR3. The V end lost 3 bases, the J end lost 5 bases, and 17 bases lay between the germline ends. Germline V lookup: CDR1 LNHDA, CDR2 SQIVND (reference sequence). The CDR3 loop is CASSITLAGGDQPQHF. The CDR3 DNA sequence: TGTGCCAGTAGTATTACATTGGCGGGGGGGGATCAGCCCCAGCATTTT.

The chain joins TRBV27 to TRBJ2-7; 8 bases align to TRBD2. CDR3 length: 15 residues. Germline-derived CDR1 and CDR2 are MNHEY and SMNVEV (reference sequence). The V and J ends lost 3 bases and 2 bases, in that order; junction bases with no gene match: 6. The CDR3 sequence is CASSFGAGATYEQYF. As DNA, the CDR3 is TGTGCCAGCAGTTTCGGAGCGGGGGCGACCTACGAGCAGTACTTC.

This clone was observed a few times. The same CDR3 can be traced to other DNA sequences in this sample. The V call is TRBV5-4, the J call TRBJ2-2; the D is unclear. Trimming stripped 1 base from V and 3 bases from J, with 4 bases between. Germline V gene data show CDR1 as SGHNT and CDR2 as YYREEE (reference sequence). The CDR3 has 13 amino acids. The CDR3 spells CASSLTDTGELFF. The CDR3 DNA reads TGTGCCAGCAGCTTGACAGACACCGGGGAGCTGTTTTTT. Variable domain in full (rest from reference TRBV5-4 and TRBJ2-2): ETGVTQSPTHLIKTRGQQVTLRCSSQSGHNTVSWYQQALGQGPQFIFQYYREEENGRGNFPPRFSGLQFPNYSSELNVNALELDDSALYLCASSLTDTGELFFGEGSRLTVL.

Turning to this clone: Mismatch with germline at one junction end may stem from a read error. The chain carries TRBV30 and TRBJ1-2; 9 bases map to TRBD1. The CDR3 runs 14 residues. Germline loops: CDR1 GTSNPN, CDR2 SVGIG (reference sequence). CDR3 sequence reads: CAWSRGQGSYGYTF. CDR3 bases: TGTGCCTGGAGCCGAGGACAGGGGAGCTATGGTTACACCTTC.

J is TRBJ1-1 and V is TRBV7-6; tentatively, D is TRBD1 (5 bases). CDR3 length equals 13 residues. Germline V gene data show CDR1 as SGHVS and CDR2 as FNYEAQ. The ends were cut back, 5 bases at V and 5 bases at J, with 12 bases in the middle. The CDR3 DNA is TGTGCCAGCAGCCTAGGGGATGGAACTGAAGCTTTCTTT. Protein product: CASSLGDGTEAFF.

This clone was counted a few times. The CDR3 here is CASFLYGYTF. CDR3 in DNA: TGTGCCAGCTTCCTCTATGGCTACACCTTC. The J gene is TRBJ1-2, the V gene TRBV25-1; no clear D gene. The CDR3 has 10 residues. Trimming shortened V by 8 bases and J by 4 bases, and 5 bases separated the two germline ends. Looked up from germline, CDR1 is MGHDK and CDR2 is SYGVNS.

This chain joins TRBV4-3 and TRBJ2-1, with D possibly TRBD2 on 6 matching bases. V lost 2 bases and J lost 10, with 18 bases in between. Germline V gene sequence: CDR1 LGHNA, CDR2 YSLEER. The CDR3 extends over 15 amino acids. Written as DNA, the CDR3 is TGCGCCAGCAGCCAATTCTTGGCTAGCGCCCTCGAGCAGTTCTTC. Protein: CASSQFLASALEQFF.

This clone showed up just a few times. The chain recombines TRBV5-4 with TRBJ1-4, with D possibly being TRBD1 (5 bases). Trimming shortened V by 0 bases and J by 1 base, and 7 bases separated the two germline ends. The germline CDR1 and CDR2 sequences are SGHNT and YYREEE (reference sequence). This CDR3 comprises 15 residues. CDR3 region: CASSLAGGTNEKLFF. In DNA, the CDR3 is TGTGCCAGCAGCTTGGCCGGGGGAACTAATGAAAAACTGTTTTTT.